The 22 T cell receptor beta chains given below trace back to one sample, sequenced in a study of blood T cells in healthy people across ages. The authors ran a second PCR of roughly 6 to 11 cycles using a sample-barcoded 5' primer and a J-beta primer mix. TCRdb fed the 5' RACE reads into MiXCR, producing one record per CDR3 protein. The sample includes 1.5 million to 2 million distinct CDR3 sequences, 28% of them seen just once. The sequencing sample was made of blood. The receptor source for this set is a woman aged 25 to 45 in good health.

The V and J genes are TRBV5-1 and TRBJ2-1; 8 nucleotides match TRBD2. There are 15 residues in the CDR3. Germline V gene sequence: CDR1 SGHRS, CDR2 YFSETQ. The trim removed 0 bases at V and 8 bases at J, leaving 7 bases unmatched. Written as DNA, the CDR3 is TGCGCCAGCAGCTTGGTAAGCGGGAGAATCGATGAGCAGTTCTTC. Translating it yields CASSLVSGRIDEQFF.

The V and J genes are TRBV20-1 and TRBJ2-7; TRBD2 agrees at 12 bases. V lost 3 bases, J lost 2 bases, and 8 bases stayed unmatched. Germline loops: CDR1 DFQATT, CDR2 SNEGSKA (reference sequence). The CDR3 loop spans 16 amino acids. The DNA for the CDR3 is TGCAGTGCTAGCGGGCTAGCGGGAGGGAAACCCTACGAGCAGTACTTC. Protein sequence: CSASGLAGGKPYEQYF.

This clonotype has ten or more counts. The rearrangement links TRBV29-1 to TRBJ2-4; D remains unclear. Trimming stripped 1 base from V and 0 bases from J, with 16 bases between. Germline V gene data show CDR1 as SQVTM and CDR2 as ANQGSEA. CDR3 length equals 17 residues. The CDR3 loop is CSVEGGDPDLAKNIQYF. The CDR3, as DNA: TGCAGCGTTGAAGGTGGAGACCCCGACTTAGCCAAAAACATTCAGTACTTC.

The chain has TRBV19 and TRBJ2-3; 8 bases map to TRBD1. The V segment lost 10 bases and the J segment 6 bases; nucleotides outside the gene matches: 9. CDR1 LNHDA and CDR2 SQIVND come from the germline V gene (reference sequence). This CDR3 is built from 13 residues. CDR3: CATRTGRGDTQYF. The CDR3 DNA sequence: TGTGCCACCCGGACAGGGCGAGGGGATACGCAGTATTTT.

This chain uses TRBV27 with TRBJ2-3; 10 bases map to TRBD1. The ends lost 3 bases at V and 6 bases at J; junction bases unmatched: 9. The germline V gene encodes CDR1 MNHEY and CDR2 SMNVEV (reference sequence). The CDR3 has 16 residues. For the CDR3, the DNA is TGTGCCAGCAGTTTCCAACCCGACAGGGGGCGGGATACGCAGTATTTT. This translates into CASSFQPDRGRDTQYF.

This clonotype has a count of ten or more. The V call is TRBV28, the J call TRBJ2-7; D could derive from TRBD1 or TRBD2 (5 bases each). Germline lookup yields CDR1 MDHEN and CDR2 SYDVKM. This CDR3 contains 15 residues. With 7 bases removed from V and 2 bases from J, the gap between germline ends came to 18 bases. The CDR3 loop reads CASNEGTPGTYEQYF. DNA for the CDR3: TGTGCCAGCAATGAGGGTACCCCAGGGACCTACGAGCAGTACTTC.

As to this clonotype: One base away lies a much larger clone, so this may be a sequencing read error. This sequence joins TRBV20-1 and TRBJ2-1; a possible D gene is TRBD1 (6 bases). The CDR3 totals 13 residues. Germline loops: CDR1 DFQATT, CDR2 SNEGSKA (reference sequence). V was clipped by 6 bases and J by 6 bases, with 15 bases between them. This CDR3 is CSAPDSALNEQFF. CDR3 nucleotides: TGCAGTGCCCCGGACAGTGCCCTCAATGAGCAGTTCTTC.

The sample holds many counts of this clonotype. This chain links TRBV7-8 with TRBJ2-1; D may be TRBD2 (11 bases). From germline, CDR1 is SGHVS and CDR2 FQNEAQ. There are 21 residues in the CDR3. V lost 6 bases to trimming and J lost 3 bases, with 33 bases between them. CDR3 DNA sequence: TGTGCCAGCAGTCTGACAGGGGGCCCGGAGCCTAGCGGGAGGTTCTACAATGAGCAGTTCTTC. Protein sequence: CASSLTGGPEPSGRFYNEQFF.

This clonotype was found many times. Here the CDR3 DNA reads TGTGCCAGCAGCTTAGATGCTAGCATAGGGCAGTACTTC. Translation gives CASSLDASIGQYF. This rearrangement joins TRBV7-2 to TRBJ2-7, with D possibly being TRBD2 (5 bases). Trimming stripped 1 base from V and 9 bases from J, with 13 bases between. This CDR3 has 13 residues. Germline values: CDR1 SGHTA, CDR2 FQGNSA.

The chain couples TRBV20-1 to TRBJ2-7; no clear D gene. The CDR3 is made up of 13 amino acids. Looked up from germline, CDR1 is DFQATT and CDR2 is SNEGSKA (reference sequence). Trimming shortened V by 4 bases and J by 5 bases, and 15 bases separated the two germline ends. Written as DNA, the CDR3 is TGCAGTGCTATGGCCGGGTTCCAGCACGAGCAGTACTTC. Amino acid sequence: CSAMAGFQHEQYF.

The chain links TRBV12-3 or TRBV12-4 to TRBJ1-2; 7 bases line up with TRBD1. The CDR3 sequence is 16 residues long. J gave up 0 bases and V 6 bases, and 10 bases lay outside the gene matches. The CDR3 spells CASSGRGRDANYGYTF. In DNA, the CDR3 is TGTGCCAGCAGCGGGAGGGGGCGGGATGCTAACTATGGCTACACCTTC.

This chain joins TRBV11-2 and TRBJ1-1, with D possibly matching TRBD1 (5 bases). V was pared by 5 bases and J by 10 bases, with 20 bases between. Germline V CDR1 and CDR2: SGHAT, FQNNGV. The CDR3 has 14 residues. The CDR3 region has the DNA TGTGCCAGCAGCCTATACAAAGGGACCTTAGGAGCTTTCTTT. Its translation is CASSLYKGTLGAFF.

This chain joins TRBV12-5 and TRBJ2-7, with no clear D. V shed 3 bases and J shed 7 bases, with 10 bases lying between them. Germline values: CDR1 LGHNT, CDR2 FRNRAP. The CDR3 length is 12 residues. The CDR3 DNA is TGTGCTAGTGGTTTTATTTACAATGAGCAGTACTTC. The encoded protein is CASGFIYNEQYF.

This chain joins TRBV18 and TRBJ1-1; D not certain. From germline, CDR1 is KGHSH and CDR2 LQKENI. Trimming took 0 bases from V and 4 from J, leaving 6 bases between them. The CDR3 loop spans 13 amino acids. DNA of the CDR3: TGTGCCAGCTCACCACCGTCGAGCACTGAAGCTTTCTTT. This translates into CASSPPSSTEAFF.

This clonotype was detected many times. The rearrangement joins TRBV29-1 to TRBJ2-7; a weak D match, TRBD1 (5 bases). Germline CDR1 SQVTM, CDR2 ANQGSEA. Trimming removed 2 bases at V and 2 bases at J, with 10 bases between. The CDR3 loop spans 13 amino acids. The CDR3 loop is CSVERQGPYEQYF. CDR3 DNA: TGCAGCGTTGAACGCCAGGGCCCCTACGAGCAGTACTTC.

The rearrangement links TRBV11-2 to TRBJ2-6; D gene ambiguous. The CDR3 has 15 residues. Trimming stripped 5 bases from V and 4 bases from J, with 12 bases between. The V gene's germline CDR1 is SGHAT and CDR2 FQNNGV. CDR3 loop: CASSPATRGANVLTF. In DNA form, the CDR3 reads TGTGCCAGCAGCCCCGCGACGCGCGGGGCCAACGTCCTGACTTTC.

This chain links TRBV29-1 with TRBJ1-1, with D unresolved. V dropped 6 bases and J dropped 3 bases, with 17 bases sitting between them. Germline CDR1 is SQVTM and CDR2 is ANQGSEA. The CDR3 runs 14 residues. The CDR3 bases are TGCAGCGTCCATCGTCGGCTACCCGACACTGAAGCTTTCTTT. It translates to CSVHRRLPDTEAFF.

In its sample, this clonotype was seen many times. This chain connects TRBV28 to TRBJ2-7, with D uncertain. The ends were cut back, 6 bases at V and 1 base at J, with 10 bases in the middle. Germline CDR1 and CDR2: MDHEN and SYDVKM. The CDR3 length is 13 residues. The CDR3 nucleotides are TGTGCCAGCAGCGGCAGTCCTTCCTACGAGCAGTACTTC. Amino acid sequence: CASSGSPSYEQYF.

The rearrangement uses TRBV6-2 or TRBV6-3 and TRBJ2-2; a possible D gene is TRBD2 (6 bases). Trimming took off 7 bases at V and 6 bases at J, with 18 bases between the two ends. The CDR3 is 15 residues long. The germline CDR1 and CDR2 sequences are MNHEY and SVGEGT. Here the CDR3 reads CASMGTSGRPGELFF. In DNA form, the CDR3 reads TGTGCCAGCATGGGGACCAGCGGGCGCCCCGGGGAGCTGTTTTTT.

On this clonotype: A much larger clone differs from this one at a single base, so this may be a read error. The CDR3 here is CACSTSQGQANYGYTF. CDR3 in DNA: TGTGCCTGCAGCACTAGCCAGGGACAGGCAAATTATGGCTACACCTTC. The rearrangement uses TRBV9 and TRBJ1-2; 8 bases line up with TRBD1. Per the germline V gene, CDR1 is SGDLS and CDR2 is YYNGEE. The CDR3 covers 16 residues.

Ten or more counts support this clonotype. The chain couples TRBV4-3 to TRBJ2-1; D may be TRBD2 (5 bases). V lost 7 bases and J lost 0, with 16 bases in between. CDR1 LGHNA and CDR2 YSLEER come from the germline V gene. The CDR3 is 16 residues long. In nucleotides, the CDR3 is TGCGCCAGCACCCGGACTCTTGCGGACTCCTACAATGAGCAGTTCTTC. It codes for CASTRTLADSYNEQFF.

This clonotype has only a few counts. This chain uses TRBV3-1 with TRBJ1-2; possibly TRBD1 for D (5 bases). Per the germline V gene, CDR1 is LGHDT and CDR2 is YNNKEL (reference sequence). V was shortened by 2 bases and J by 8 bases, with 12 bases between the two germline ends. CDR3 length: 13 residues. Written as DNA, the CDR3 is TGTGCCAGCAGCCAACTCTGGGGGAACGGCTACACCTTC. Protein: CASSQLWGNGYTF.